These 28 T cell receptor beta chains originate from one sample sequenced in a study of T cell clones after liver transplantation. Sequencing used immunoSEQ multiplex PCR; TCRdb keeps in-frame clones, though not all of them. The data contain fewer than 20,000 clones, 85% to 90% of them singletons. The sequenced sample was CD8+ T cells from blood, obtained 45 to 46 months after liver transplant. These receptors came from a human patient who received a liver transplant. Some T cells could come from the graft donor.

The chain uses TRBV28 and TRBJ2-7; the D gene is possibly TRBD1 (6 bases). This CDR3 comprises 11 residues. Germline CDR1 MDHEN, CDR2 SYDVKM. V lost 11 bases to trimming and J lost 12 bases, with 20 bases between them. DNA of the CDR3: TGTGCCTGCTATGAACAGGGAAGACTGTACTTC. Its protein product is CACYEQGRLYF.

The chain employs TRBV4-1 and TRBJ2-4; perhaps TRBD2 as D (6 bases). V gave up 8 bases and J gave up 6 bases, with 17 bases separating them. Per germline, CDR1 MGHRA and CDR2 YSYEKL. CDR3 length: 14 amino acids. CDR3 sequence reads: CASRLSGLANIQYF. The CDR3 nucleotides read TGCGCCAGCCGACTCAGCGGGCTGGCAAACATTCAGTACTTC.

This rearrangement joins TRBV4-1 to TRBJ2-1; no clear D. V was cut by 3 bases and J by 8 bases, with 11 bases left in between. The CDR3 has 13 residues. Germline V gene sequence: CDR1 MGHRA, CDR2 YSYEKL. The CDR3 DNA is TGCGCCAGCAGCCATTTTTCTACCGATGAGCAGTTCTTC. Its translation: CASSHFSTDEQFF.

The chain recombines TRBV28 with TRBJ2-7; 7 bases align to TRBD1. The junction had 11 bases not matched to a gene; V was cut back by 2 bases and J by 1 base. The CDR3 has 17 amino acids. Germline V gene sequence: CDR1 MDHEN, CDR2 SYDVKM. The CDR3 DNA follows: TGTGCCAGCAGTTTAATGGAAACAGGGGTATATTCCTACGAGCAGTACTTC. It yields the protein CASSLMETGVYSYEQYF. Full variable domain (rest looked up from reference TRBV28 and TRBJ2-7): DVKVTQSSRYLVKRTGEKVFLECVQDMDHENMFWYRQDPGLGLRLIYFSYDVKMKEKGDIPEGYSVSREKKERFSLILESASTNQTSMYLCASSLMETGVYSYEQYFGPGTRLTVT.

V and J are TRBV5-4 and TRBJ1-3; no firm D call. There are 14 residues in the CDR3. Germline lookup yields CDR1 SGHNT and CDR2 YYREEE (reference sequence). Trimming left V 2 bases short and J 9 bases short, with 15 bases between. Here the CDR3 reads CASSFSPESGTIYF. The CDR3 region has the DNA TGTGCCAGCAGCTTCAGTCCAGAATCGGGCACCATATATTTT.

The rearrangement links TRBV7-6 to TRBJ1-3, with D unclear. V shed 2 bases and J shed 0 bases, with 14 bases lying between them. Germline assignment: CDR1 SGHVS and CDR2 FNYEAQ. CDR3 length equals 17 residues. This CDR3 is CASSLYVPFSSGNTIYF. CDR3 coding DNA: TGTGCCAGCAGCTTATACGTTCCGTTCAGCTCTGGAAACACCATATATTTT.

V gene TRBV11-2 combines with J gene TRBJ2-7, with 7 bases fitting TRBD1. Per the germline V gene, CDR1 is SGHAT and CDR2 is FQNNGV. The CDR3 contains 17 residues. The V segment lost 5 bases and the J segment 2 bases; nucleotides outside the gene matches: 15. For the CDR3, the DNA is TGTGCCAGCAGCGACCCCCGACAGGGATTCATCGCCTACGAGCAGTACTTC. This translates into CASSDPRQGFIAYEQYF.

V usage is TRBV19 and J usage is TRBJ2-5; tentative D call: TRBD1 (6 bases). The CDR3 length is 13 residues. Trimming removed 1 base from V and 5 bases from J, with 8 bases in between. Per germline, CDR1 LNHDA and CDR2 SQIVND (reference sequence). The CDR3 region is CASSIGRGETQYF. CDR3 in DNA: TGTGCCAGTAGTATAGGAAGGGGGGAGACCCAGTACTTC.

To note about this clone: A junction end diverges from the germline sequence, so it may reflect a read error. This chain uses TRBV4-2 with TRBJ2-7; TRBD2 aligns across 7 bases. CDR3 length: 12 residues. Germline CDR1 LGHNA, CDR2 YNFKEQ. DNA of the CDR3: TGTGCCAGCAGCCCAAACCGGGACTATCTATTTTTC. This codes for CASSPNRDYLFF.

This clone showed up just once. The J gene is TRBJ1-2, the V gene TRBV9; D is undetermined. This CDR3 comprises 12 residues. The germline V gene has CDR1 SGDLS and CDR2 YYNGEE. The germline V and J ends were trimmed by 0 bases and 7 bases, with 7 bases remaining between them. CDR3 region: CASSVGSAGYTF. In DNA, the CDR3 is TGTGCCAGCAGCGTAGGGAGTGCTGGCTACACCTTC.

V usage is TRBV7-9 and J usage is TRBJ2-1, with D tentatively TRBD2 (5 bases). V was cut by 0 bases and J by 4 bases, with 13 bases left in between. The CDR3 spans 16 residues. Per the germline V gene, CDR1 is SEHNR and CDR2 is FQNEAQ (reference sequence). CDR3 residues: CASSLAITTTYNEQFF. The CDR3 DNA sequence: TGTGCCAGCAGCTTAGCCATTACGACTACTTACAATGAGCAGTTCTTC.

The rearrangement uses TRBV30 and TRBJ1-5; D unclear. CDR3 length: 11 amino acids. CDR1 is GTSNPN, CDR2 SVGIG, per germline (reference sequence). Here the CDR3 reads CACGVNQPQHF. CDR3 DNA sequence: TGTGCGTGTGGTGTTAATCAGCCCCAGCATTTT.

The V gene is TRBV28, the J gene TRBJ2-7, with 10 bases matching TRBD2. Germline CDR1 and CDR2: MDHEN and SYDVKM. V dropped 3 bases and J dropped 4; count of bases not matched to a gene: 6. This CDR3 has 15 residues. CDR3 protein: CASSLALAGDYEQYF. CDR3 DNA: TGTGCCAGCAGTTTGGCGCTAGCGGGAGATTACGAGCAGTACTTC. Complete variable domain (other parts from reference TRBV28 and TRBJ2-7): DVKVTQSSRYLVKRTGEKVFLECVQDMDHENMFWYRQDPGLGLRLIYFSYDVKMKEKGDIPEGYSVSREKKERFSLILESASTNQTSMYLCASSLALAGDYEQYFGPGTRLTVT.

The chain employs TRBV21-1 and TRBJ1-1. TRBV21-1 is listed as a pseudogene. The CDR3 runs to 15 residues. CDR3 DNA: TGTGCCAGCAGCCCACGCGGGACCCCGAACACTGAAGCTTTCTTT. This encodes CASSPRGTPNTEAFF.

This chain links TRBV19 with TRBJ2-7; unclear D gene. The CDR3 has 13 amino acids. CDR1 is LNHDA, CDR2 SQIVND, per germline (reference sequence). Trimming took off 5 bases at V and 2 bases at J, with 10 bases between the two ends. CDR3 protein: CASSPSLTYEQYF. The CDR3 DNA reads TGTGCCAGTAGTCCCAGCCTCACCTACGAGCAGTACTTC.

The chain has TRBV28 and TRBJ2-7, with 8 bases fitting TRBD2. The V segment lost 8 bases and the J segment 0 bases; nucleotides outside the gene matches: 6. Germline V CDR1 and CDR2: MDHEN, SYDVKM. CDR3 size: 14 residues. CDR3 coding DNA: TGTGCCAGCCACCCGGGAGGGTTCTCCTACGAGCAGTACTTC. As protein: CASHPGGFSYEQYF.

The chain combines TRBV19 with TRBJ1-1, with no clear D. The CDR3 is made up of 14 amino acids. The V gene's germline CDR1 is LNHDA and CDR2 SQIVND (reference sequence). Trimming shortened V by 5 bases and J by 3 bases, and 13 bases separated the two germline ends. This chain's CDR3 is CASSLNRVHTEAFF. CDR3 bases: TGTGCCAGTAGTCTGAACAGAGTACACACTGAAGCTTTCTTT.

The genes are TRBV29-1 and TRBJ2-3, with TRBD2 matching over 9 bases. The CDR3 consists of 13 residues. Germline V gives CDR1 SQVTM, CDR2 ANQGSEA. The junction had 7 bases not matched to a gene; V was cut back by 8 bases and J by 4 bases. The CDR3 region has the DNA TGCAGCTTCTTAGCGGGAGAGGCAGATACGCAGTATTTT. Its protein product is CSFLAGEADTQYF.

This clone was seen a single time. The chain recombines TRBV13 with TRBJ2-3, with D perhaps TRBD2 (6 bases). The V gene's germline CDR1 is PRHDT and CDR2 FYEKMQ (reference sequence). V shed 8 bases and J shed 1 base, with 16 bases lying between them. The CDR3 is 15 amino acids. CDR3 in amino acids: CASHGAGGGTDTQYF. In DNA, the CDR3 is TGTGCCAGCCACGGAGCGGGTGGAGGCACAGATACGCAGTATTTT. Full variable domain (outside the CDR3, taken from reference TRBV13 and TRBJ2-3): AAGVIQSPRHLIKEKRETATLKCYPIPRHDTVYWYQQGPGQDPQFLISFYEKMQSDKGSIPDRFSAQQFSDYHSELNMSSLELGDSALYFCASHGAGGGTDTQYFGPGTRLTVL.

The chain joins TRBV27 to TRBJ1-2, with D possibly matching TRBD1 (5 bases). Germline assignment: CDR1 MNHEY and CDR2 SMNVEV (reference sequence). The CDR3 is 14 residues long. Trimming shortened V by 5 bases and J by 8 bases, and 18 bases separated the two germline ends. The CDR3 sequence: CASSPRAGHEGYTF. As DNA, the CDR3 is TGTGCCAGCAGTCCCCGAGCGGGGCATGAGGGCTACACCTTC.

This clone has more than one count but fewer than ten. The V call is TRBV9, the J call TRBJ2-3, with D perhaps TRBD1 or TRBD2 (5 bases each). V gave up 0 bases and J gave up 3 bases, with 14 bases separating them. The CDR3 covers 16 residues. Germline assignment: CDR1 SGDLS and CDR2 YYNGEE. CDR3 region: CASSVGTTEGTDTQYF. The CDR3 DNA is TGTGCCAGCAGCGTAGGGACGACTGAGGGGACAGATACGCAGTATTTT.

This clone turned up a few times. The chain uses TRBV12-1 and TRBJ1-2; TRBD1 is the table's D call, not checked against the DNA. TRBV12-1 counts as a pseudogene. The CDR3 runs to 15 residues. CDR3 loop: CASSIGTGGYYGYTF. Written as DNA, the CDR3 is TGTGCCAGCAGCATAGGGACAGGGGGCTACTATGGCTACACCTTC.

The chain links TRBV28 to TRBJ2-6; D ambiguous. V was trimmed by 1 base and J by 6 bases, leaving 10 bases between them. Germline V lookup: CDR1 MDHEN, CDR2 SYDVKM. The length of the CDR3 is 15 residues. The DNA of the CDR3 is TGTGCCAGCAGTTTATCGTCCATCGAGGCCAACGTCCTGACTTTC. It specifies CASSLSSIEANVLTF.

This clone was observed a few times. The chain has TRBV27 and TRBJ2-7; D remains ambiguous. Trimming removed 10 bases from V and 6 bases from J, with 19 bases in between. The CDR3 is made up of 13 amino acids. Germline loops: CDR1 MNHEY, CDR2 SMNVEV (reference sequence). Here the CDR3 DNA reads TGTGCCACCGGCTCACGCCCCTGGGCCGAGCAGTACTTC. It is translated as CATGSRPWAEQYF.

This chain uses TRBV30 with TRBJ2-3; TRBD2 agrees at 8 bases. This CDR3 comprises 15 residues. Germline V gives CDR1 GTSNPN, CDR2 SVGIG (reference sequence). The V gene end was trimmed by 4 bases and the J gene end by 2 bases; junction bases not matched to a gene: 8. The CDR3 reads CAWTVGGGSTDTQYF. CDR3 nucleotides: TGTGCCTGGACCGTCGGGGGGGGATCCACAGATACGCAGTATTTT.

This chain joins TRBV7-6 and TRBJ1-4, with D tentatively TRBD1 (5 bases). Trimming removed 0 bases at V and 6 bases at J, with 14 bases between. The CDR3 sequence is 16 residues long. Germline CDR1 SGHVS, CDR2 FNYEAQ. DNA of the CDR3: TGTGCCAGCAGCTTAGCCCGAGGGACGGGGGATGAAAAACTGTTTTTT. Protein sequence: CASSLARGTGDEKLFF.

The chain combines TRBV7-9 with TRBJ2-3; 8 bases are a match to TRBD1. The V gene end was trimmed by 4 bases and the J gene end by 5 bases; junction bases not matched to a gene: 8. The germline gives CDR1 SEHNR, CDR2 FQNEAQ (reference sequence). The CDR3 sequence is 15 residues long. The CDR3 bases are TGTGCCAGCAGCTGGGGACAGGCGGAAGGAGATACGCAGTATTTT. Translation gives CASSWGQAEGDTQYF.

CDR3 loop: CASSFGQPEQFF. Written as DNA, the CDR3 is TGTGCCAGCAGCTTTGGGCAACCTGAGCAGTTCTTC. This rearrangement joins TRBV11-2 to TRBJ2-1; D is unresolved. V gave up 3 bases and J gave up 9 bases, with 9 bases separating them. The length of the CDR3 is 12 residues. Germline V lookup: CDR1 SGHAT, CDR2 FQNNGV.